This entry is about one T cell receptor beta chain. As yet, its antigen is unknown. This record belongs to a study of T cell responses to AZD1222 COVID-19 vaccine. V gave up 1 base and J gave up 6 bases; unmatched junction bases: 3. Germline loops: CDR1 SNHLY, CDR2 FYNNEI. This CDR3 contains 15 residues. Generated by immunoSEQ multiplex PCR, the TCRdb table keeps only in-frame clones and is missing some. The sample carries about 190,000 clones, 90% to 95% recorded once. Findings of the study overall: Scientists sampled the repertoires only once the peak T cell response had passed. Possibly, clonal diversity was underestimated; donors were largely white British and included more females.

Specimen: peripheral blood, collected on day 0 of AZD1222 vaccination. The chain couples TRBV2 to TRBJ1-4, with TRBD1 matching 9 bases. The receptor comes from an adult in good health. Here the CDR3 reads CASSEVGTGHEKLFF. As DNA, the CDR3 is TGTGCCAGCAGTGAAGTTGGGACAGGGCATGAAAAACTGTTTTTT.